The T cell receptor (beta chain) described here comes from a study of T cell repertoires in cytomegalovirus infection. At least ten counts were recorded for this clonotype. Germline V gene lookup returns CDR1 SEHNR and CDR2 FQNEAQ (reference sequence). J lost 8 bases, V lost 6 bases, and 6 bases had no gene match. The CDR3 contains 13 residues. TCRdb reanalysed the reads using MiXCR and keeps one entry per CDR3 protein. The table lists about 320,000 distinct CDR3 sequences, 9.5% of them singletons. The V and J genes are TRBV7-9 and TRBJ1-1, with TRBD1 matching over 10 bases. The sequenced material came from PBMCs. The TCR was taken from a human donor in good health (CMV status not recorded). Some clones in this sample may be carry-over from other donors' samples. This CDR3 reads CASSPQDRGEAFF. The CDR3 coding sequence is TGTGCCAGCAGTCCCCAGGACAGGGGGGAAGCTTTCTTT.